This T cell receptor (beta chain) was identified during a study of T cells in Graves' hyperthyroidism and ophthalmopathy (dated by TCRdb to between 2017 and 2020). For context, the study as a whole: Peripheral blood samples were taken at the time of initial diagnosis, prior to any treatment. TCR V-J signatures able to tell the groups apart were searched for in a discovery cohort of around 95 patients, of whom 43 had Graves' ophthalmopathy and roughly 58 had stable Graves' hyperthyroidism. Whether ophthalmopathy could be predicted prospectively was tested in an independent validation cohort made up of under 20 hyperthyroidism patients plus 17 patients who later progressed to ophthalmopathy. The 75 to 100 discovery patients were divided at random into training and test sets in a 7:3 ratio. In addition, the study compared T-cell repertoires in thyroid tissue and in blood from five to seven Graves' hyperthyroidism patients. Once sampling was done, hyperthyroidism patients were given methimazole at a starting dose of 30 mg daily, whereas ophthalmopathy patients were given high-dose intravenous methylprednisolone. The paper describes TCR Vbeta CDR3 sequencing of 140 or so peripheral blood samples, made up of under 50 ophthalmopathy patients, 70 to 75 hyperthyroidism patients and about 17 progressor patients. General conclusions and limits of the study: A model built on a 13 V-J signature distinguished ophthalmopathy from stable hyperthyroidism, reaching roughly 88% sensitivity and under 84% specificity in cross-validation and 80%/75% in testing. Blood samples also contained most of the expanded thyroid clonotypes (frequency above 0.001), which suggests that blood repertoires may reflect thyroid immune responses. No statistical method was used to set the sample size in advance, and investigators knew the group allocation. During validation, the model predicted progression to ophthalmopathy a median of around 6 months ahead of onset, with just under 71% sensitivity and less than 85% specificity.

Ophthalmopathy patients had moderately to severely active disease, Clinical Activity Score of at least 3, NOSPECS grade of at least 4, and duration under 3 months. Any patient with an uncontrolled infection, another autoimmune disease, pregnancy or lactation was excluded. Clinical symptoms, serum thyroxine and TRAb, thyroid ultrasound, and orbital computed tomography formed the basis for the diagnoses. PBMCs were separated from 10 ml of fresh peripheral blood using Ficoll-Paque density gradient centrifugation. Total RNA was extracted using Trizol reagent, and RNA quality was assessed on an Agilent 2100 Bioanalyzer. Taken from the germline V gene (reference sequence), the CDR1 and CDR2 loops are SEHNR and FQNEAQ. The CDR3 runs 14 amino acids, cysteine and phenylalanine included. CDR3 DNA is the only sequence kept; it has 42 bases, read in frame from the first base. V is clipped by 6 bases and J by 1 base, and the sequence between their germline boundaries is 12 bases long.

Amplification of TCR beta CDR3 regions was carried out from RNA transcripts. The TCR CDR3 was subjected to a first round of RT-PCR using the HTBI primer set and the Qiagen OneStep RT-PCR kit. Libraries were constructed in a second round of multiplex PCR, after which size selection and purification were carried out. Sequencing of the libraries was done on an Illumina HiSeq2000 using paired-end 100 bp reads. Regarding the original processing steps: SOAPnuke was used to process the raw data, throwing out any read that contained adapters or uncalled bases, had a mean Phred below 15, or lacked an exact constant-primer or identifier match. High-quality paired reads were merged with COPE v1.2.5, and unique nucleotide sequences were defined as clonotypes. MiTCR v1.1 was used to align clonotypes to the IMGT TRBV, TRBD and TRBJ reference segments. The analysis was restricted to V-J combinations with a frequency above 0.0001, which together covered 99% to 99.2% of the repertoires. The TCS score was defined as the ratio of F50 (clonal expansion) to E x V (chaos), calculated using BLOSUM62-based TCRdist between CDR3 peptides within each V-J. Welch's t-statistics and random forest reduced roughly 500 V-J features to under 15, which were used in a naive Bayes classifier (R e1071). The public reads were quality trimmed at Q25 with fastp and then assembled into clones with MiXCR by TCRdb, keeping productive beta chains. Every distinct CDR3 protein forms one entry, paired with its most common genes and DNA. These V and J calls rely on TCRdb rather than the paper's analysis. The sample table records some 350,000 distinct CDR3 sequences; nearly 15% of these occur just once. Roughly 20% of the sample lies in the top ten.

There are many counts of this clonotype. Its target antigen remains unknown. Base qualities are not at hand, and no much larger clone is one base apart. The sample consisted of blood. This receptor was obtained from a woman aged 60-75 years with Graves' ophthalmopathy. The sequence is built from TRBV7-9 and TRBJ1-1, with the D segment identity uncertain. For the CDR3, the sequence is CASRSQPSNTEAFF. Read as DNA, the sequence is TGTGCCAGCAGATCCCAGCCCTCGAACACTGAAGCTTTCTTT.